This T cell receptor beta chain came from a study of read filtering for tumor transcriptome and immune sequencing. This library used around 400 ng RNA and molecular barcoded adaptors spanning alpha/delta and beta/gamma chains. TCRdb reprocessed the reads with MiXCR, giving one entry per CDR3 protein. The sample holds under 150,000 distinct CDR3 sequences; less than 15% are singletons and the top ten take about 7.7%. This clonotype was detected many times. Per germline, CDR1 SGHDN and CDR2 FVKESK. The V segment lost 4 bases and the J segment 2 bases; nucleotides outside the gene matches: 8. CDR3 length equals 16 residues.

The sample comprised a population of CD138-negative cells sorted from bone marrow. The J gene is TRBJ2-7, the V gene TRBV14; 10 positions agree with TRBD1. The receptor was derived from a donor aged 40 or older with multiple myeloma. The DNA for the CDR3 is TGTGCCAGCAGCCTGACTCCGGGACAGGGGCCCTACGAGCAGTACTTC. Its protein product is CASSLTPGQGPYEQYF. Using reference TRBV14 and TRBJ2-7 for the parts outside the CDR3, the full variable domain is EAGVTQFPSHSVIEKGQTVTLRCDPISGHDNLYWYRRVMGKEIKFLLHFVKESKQDESGMPNNRFLAERTGGTYSTLKVQPAELEDSGVYFCASSLTPGQGPYEQYFGPGTRLTVT.